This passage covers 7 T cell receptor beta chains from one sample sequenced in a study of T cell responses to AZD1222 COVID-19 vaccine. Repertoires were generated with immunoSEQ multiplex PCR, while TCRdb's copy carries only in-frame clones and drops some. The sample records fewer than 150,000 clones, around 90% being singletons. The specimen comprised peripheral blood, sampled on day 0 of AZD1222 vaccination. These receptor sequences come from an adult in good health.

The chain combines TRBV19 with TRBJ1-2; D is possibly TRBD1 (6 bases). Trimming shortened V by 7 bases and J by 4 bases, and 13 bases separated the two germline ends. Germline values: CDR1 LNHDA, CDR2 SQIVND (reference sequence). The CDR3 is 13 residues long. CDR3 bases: TGTGCCAGTACGGGGGGCACTCGCTATGGCTACACCTTC. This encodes CASTGGTRYGYTF.

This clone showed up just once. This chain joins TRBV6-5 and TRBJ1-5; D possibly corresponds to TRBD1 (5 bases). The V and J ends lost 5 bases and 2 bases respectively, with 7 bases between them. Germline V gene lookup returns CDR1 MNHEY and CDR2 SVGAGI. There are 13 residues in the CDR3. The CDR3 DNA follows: TGTGCCAGCAGTCAGGGAGGCAATCAGCCCCAGCATTTT. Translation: CASSQGGNQPQHF.

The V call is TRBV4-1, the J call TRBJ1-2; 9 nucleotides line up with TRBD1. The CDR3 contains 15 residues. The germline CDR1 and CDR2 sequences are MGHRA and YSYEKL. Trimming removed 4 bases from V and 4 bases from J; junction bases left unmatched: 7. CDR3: CASSLVGQGPYGYTF. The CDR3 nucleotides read TGCGCCAGCAGCCTTGTGGGACAGGGACCCTATGGCTACACCTTC.

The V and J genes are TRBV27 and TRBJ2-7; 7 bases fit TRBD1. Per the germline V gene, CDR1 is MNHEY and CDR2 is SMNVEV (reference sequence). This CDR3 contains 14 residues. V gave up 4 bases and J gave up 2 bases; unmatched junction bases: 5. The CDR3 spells CASSSEQGPYEQYF. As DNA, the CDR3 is TGTGCCAGCAGTTCGGAACAGGGGCCCTACGAGCAGTACTTC.

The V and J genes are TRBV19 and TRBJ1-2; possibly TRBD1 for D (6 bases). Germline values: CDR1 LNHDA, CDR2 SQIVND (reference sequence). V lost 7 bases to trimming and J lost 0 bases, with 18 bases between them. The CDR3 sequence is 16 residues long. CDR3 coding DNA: TGTGCCAGTATTCAGGTCTTCGGGGGGCCTAACTATGGCTACACCTTC. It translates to CASIQVFGGPNYGYTF.

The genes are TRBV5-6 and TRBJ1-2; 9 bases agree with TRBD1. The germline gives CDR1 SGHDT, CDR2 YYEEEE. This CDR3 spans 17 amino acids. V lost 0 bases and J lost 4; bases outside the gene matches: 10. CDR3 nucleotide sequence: TGTGCCAGCAGCTTGGCTGTGGGGACAGGGTCCCCCTATGGCTACACCTTC. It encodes CASSLAVGTGSPYGYTF. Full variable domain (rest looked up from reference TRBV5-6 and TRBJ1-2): DAGVTQSPTHLIKTRGQQVTLRCSPKSGHDTVSWYQQALGQGPQFIFQYYEEEERQRGNFPDRFSGHQFPNYSSELNVNALLLGDSALYLCASSLAVGTGSPYGYTFGSGTRLTVV.

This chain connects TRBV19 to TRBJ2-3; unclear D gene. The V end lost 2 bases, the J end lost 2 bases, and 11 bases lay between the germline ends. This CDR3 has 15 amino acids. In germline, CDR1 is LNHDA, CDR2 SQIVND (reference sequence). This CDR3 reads CASSIRSFNTDTQYF. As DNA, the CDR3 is TGTGCCAGTAGTATAAGAAGTTTCAACACAGATACGCAGTATTTT. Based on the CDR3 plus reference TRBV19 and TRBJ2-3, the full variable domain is DGGITQSPKYLFRKEGQNVTLSCEQNLNHDAMYWYRQDPGQGLRLIYYSQIVNDFQKGDIAEGYSVSREKKESFPLTVTSAQKNPTAFYLCASSIRSFNTDTQYFGPGTRLTVL.